Detailed here is one TCR beta chain. This clonotype was seen many times. Its antigen remains unidentified. No clone much larger than this one lies a single base away; base qualities are absent. For the unsorted PBMC libraries, 2 million PBMCs were stored in RNAlater at -80 degrees C until RNA extraction and were used to generate the libraries. Multiple sclerosis patients were enrolled in a US clinical protocol evaluating disease progression by magnetic resonance imaging. PBMCs were separated from peripheral blood using Ficoll-Hypaque density gradient centrifugation and then cryopreserved in liquid nitrogen. The CDR3 covers 18 residues, taking in both the cysteine and the phenylalanine. The kept DNA is CDR3 alone, 54 bases in frame from the first base. Clipping removes 1 base from V and 0 bases from J, with 4 as the unmatched junction base count. The CDR1 and CDR2 encoded by the germline V gene (reference sequence) are LNHNV and YYDKDF.

The data originate from a study of neurological immune-mediated disorders (dated by TCRdb to about 2019). Turning to the overall study: Among the approximately 34 multiple sclerosis patients, relapsing-remitting MS was present in 31 and secondary progressive MS was present in 3. Peripheral blood TCR-beta repertoires from HTLV-I-associated myelopathy (HAM/TSP) patients, multiple sclerosis patients and healthy controls were compared by UMI-based sequencing. Longitudinal samples, technical triplicates and paired sorted CD4+ and CD8+ T-cell subsets, alongside PBMC samples, were included among the roughly 98 TCR-beta libraries. The cohort was made up of approximately 71 subjects, consisting of 14 HAM/TSP patients, about 34 multiple sclerosis patients and about 20 healthy controls.

cDNA synthesis used template-switch 5'RACE with a primer carrying a 10-nucleotide random unique molecular identifier tagging each TCR transcript. Each sequencing run produced over 190 million TCR-beta sequences covering 15-18 subjects. Total RNA was extracted with the RNeasy kit. TCR-beta VDJ regions were amplified with primers for the TCR constant region and the 5'RACE anchor, using the KAPA Real-time Library Amplification kit. Sample indexes and Illumina adaptors were added in a first PCR, and a second PCR then increased library yield. After Ampure bead purification, the roughly 650 bp TCR product was size-selected on a 2% E-gel SizeSelection system. Library quality was checked on a Bioanalyzer, concentration was measured with Qubit, and libraries were quantified with the Kapa Library Quantification kit before pooling. Paired-end 2 x 150 bp sequencing of the libraries was performed on an Illumina HiSeq 2500. To increase sequence diversity, roughly 23-30% phiX was spiked into each library pool. From the authors' description of their analysis: Quality-filtered reads were processed with the UMI-based MiGEC pipeline, and over 90% of raw TCR sequences were removed by the MiGEC pipeline during error correction. VDJ genes were aligned to IMGT germline references, and clonotypes were defined by unique CDR3 amino acid sequence plus V-J genes. Clonal expansion, Shannon diversity, and CDR3 relatedness (CalcPairwiseDistances, ClusterSamples) were evaluated with VDJtools, and phylogenetic trees were built with CLCbio workbench. Using coefficient-of-variation modelling across technical triplicates, the study counted a clone as expanded if it had at least 8 unique UMIs. TCRdb reprocessing: public reads trimmed at Q25 with fastp, clones called with MiXCR, in-frame beta chains kept. When rows share a CDR3 protein, they turn into one entry using the most common DNA and genes. TCRdb, not the original authors, processed these V and J calls. For this sample the table gives tens of thousands of distinct CDR3 sequences, of which 2.5% were detected only once. Approximately 3% of the sample lies in the top ten.

Beyond this particular receptor, the publication reports: No identical CDR3 amino acid sequences were found to be shared among expanded clones across subjects, suggesting that TCR-beta repertoires were private in all groups. TCR clonal expansion was highest in HAM/TSP patients and lowest in MS patients, with MS patients falling below even healthy controls. Phylogenetic analysis grouped repertoires from 18 of 34 MS patients into a cluster of related CDR3 sequences, suggesting a possible repertoire-level signature. The MS cluster showed no association with clinical or MRI features, and the authors stated that larger cohorts are needed.

This TCR was recovered from a man aged 50 to 60 with multiple sclerosis. Here the chain combines TRBV15 and TRBJ2-6; TRBD1 fits 9 bases in the junction. Material: PBMCs. The CDR3 loop reads CATSRAGTGSSGANVLTF. At the DNA level, the sequence is TGTGCCACCAGCAGAGCCGGGACAGGGAGCTCTGGGGCCAACGTCCTGACTTTC.